This T cell receptor beta chain was recorded in a study of blood T cell repertoires in COVID-19. The overall study: Italy, Spain and the United States were the sources of the convalescent and acute COVID-19 samples. Sources were T cells, B-cell-depleted T cells, or PBMCs; the material itself was cDNA or gDNA.

Per the original methods: Quantification of nucleated cells was approximated via reference gene primer amplification. Assay used: immunoSEQ multiplex PCR; TCRdb lists only in-frame clones, some missing. That table supplies the V and J calls and clone size; D and trimming were determined from the DNA. The sample yields 62,000 or so clones, around 90% seen once. With V trimmed by 3 bases and J by 3 bases, 3 bases remained unmatched. The CDR3 totals 15 residues. Germline V gives CDR1 SGHDT, CDR2 YYEEEE. As to this clone: Different DNA sequences within this sample yield the same CDR3.

The sequencing input was peripheral blood. The TCR sequence derives from a human donor in a cohort sampled during active COVID-19. The chain couples TRBV5-6 to TRBJ2-1, with 10 bases fitting TRBD2. This CDR3 reads CASSSSSGGYNEQFF. In DNA form, the CDR3 reads TGTGCCAGCAGCTCCTCTAGCGGGGGCTACAATGAGCAGTTCTTC.